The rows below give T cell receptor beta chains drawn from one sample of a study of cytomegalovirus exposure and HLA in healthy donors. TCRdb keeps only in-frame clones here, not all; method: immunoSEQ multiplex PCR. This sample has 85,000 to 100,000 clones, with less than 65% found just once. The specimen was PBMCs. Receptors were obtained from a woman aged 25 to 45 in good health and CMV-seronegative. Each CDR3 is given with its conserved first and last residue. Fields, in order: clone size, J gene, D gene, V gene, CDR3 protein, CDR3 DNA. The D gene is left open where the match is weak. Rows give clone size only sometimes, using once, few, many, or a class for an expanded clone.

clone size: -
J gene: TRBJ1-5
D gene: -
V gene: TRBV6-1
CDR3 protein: CASSEQVGQPQPQHF
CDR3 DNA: TGTGCCAGCAGTGAACAAGTTGGCCAACCCCAGCCCCAGCATTTT

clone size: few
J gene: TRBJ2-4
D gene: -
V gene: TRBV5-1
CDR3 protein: CASSLDPRRGLAKNIQYF
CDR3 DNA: TGCGCCAGCAGCTTGGATCCGAGGCGGGGCTTAGCCAAAAACATTCAGTACTTC

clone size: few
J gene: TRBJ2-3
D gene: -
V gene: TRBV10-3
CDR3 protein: CAISEGGERTDTQYF
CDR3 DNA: TGTGCCATCAGTGAAGGCGGGGAGCGCACAGATACGCAGTATTTT

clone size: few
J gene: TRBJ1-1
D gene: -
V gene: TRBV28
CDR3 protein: CASSPGPMNTEAFF
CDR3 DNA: TGTGCCAGCAGTCCTGGGCCCATGAACACTGAAGCTTTCTTT

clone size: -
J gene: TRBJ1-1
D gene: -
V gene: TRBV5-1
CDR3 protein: CASSLAGRGVEAFF
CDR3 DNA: TGCGCCAGCAGCTTGGCCGGGAGGGGCGTTGAAGCTTTCTTT

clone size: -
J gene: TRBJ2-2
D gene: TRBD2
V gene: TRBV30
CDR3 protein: CAWGLAGWDTGELFF
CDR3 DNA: TGTGCCTGGGGACTAGCGGGGTGGGACACCGGGGAGCTGTTTTTT

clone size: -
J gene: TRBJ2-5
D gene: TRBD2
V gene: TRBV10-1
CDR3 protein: CASSGTSGKETQYF
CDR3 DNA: TGCGCCAGCAGTGGGACTAGCGGGAAGGAGACCCAGTACTTC

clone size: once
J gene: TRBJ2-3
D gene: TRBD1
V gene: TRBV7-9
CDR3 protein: CASSSPAGQGTDTQYF
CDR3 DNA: TGTGCCAGCAGCTCGCCAGCGGGACAGGGGACAGATACGCAGTATTTT

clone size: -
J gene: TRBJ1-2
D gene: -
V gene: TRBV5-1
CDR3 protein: CASSLAEDQGYGYTF
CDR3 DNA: TGCGCCAGCAGCTTGGCCGAAGACCAGGGATATGGCTACACCTTC

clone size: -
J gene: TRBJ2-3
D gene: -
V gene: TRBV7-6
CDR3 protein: CASSQNRQSTDTQYF
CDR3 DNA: TGTGCCAGCAGCCAAAACCGACAAAGCACAGATACGCAGTATTTT

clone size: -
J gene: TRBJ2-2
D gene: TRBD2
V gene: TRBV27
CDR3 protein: CASSLTPSSGRLNTGELFF
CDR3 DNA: TGTGCCAGCAGTTTAACCCCCTCTAGCGGGAGGCTTAACACCGGGGAGCTGTTTTTT

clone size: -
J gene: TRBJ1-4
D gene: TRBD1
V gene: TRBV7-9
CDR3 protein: CASSEQGQVGGKLFF
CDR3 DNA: TGTGCCAGCAGCGAACAGGGACAGGTCGGTGGAAAACTGTTTTTT

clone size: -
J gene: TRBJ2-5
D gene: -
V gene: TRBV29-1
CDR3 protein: CSVDSLASQETQYF
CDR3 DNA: TGCAGCGTCGATAGTCTAGCGAGTCAAGAGACCCAGTACTTC

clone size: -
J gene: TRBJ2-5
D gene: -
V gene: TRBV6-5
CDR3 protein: CASSYQGRQYF
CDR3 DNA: TGTGCCAGCAGTTACCAGGGGCGGCAGTACTTC

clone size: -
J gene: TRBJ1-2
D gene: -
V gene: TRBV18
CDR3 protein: CASSPGGNVNYGYTF
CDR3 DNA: TGTGCCAGCTCTCCCGGGGGGAACGTCAACTATGGCTACACCTTC

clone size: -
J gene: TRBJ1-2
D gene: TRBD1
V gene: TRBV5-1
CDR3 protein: CASSLAPGGDYGYTF
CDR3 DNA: TGCGCCAGCAGCTTGGCCCCAGGGGGCGACTATGGCTACACCTTC

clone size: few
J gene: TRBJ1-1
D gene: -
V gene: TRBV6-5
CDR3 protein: CASSRGGSTEAFF
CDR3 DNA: TGTGCCAGCTCCCGCGGGGGGAGCACTGAAGCTTTCTTT

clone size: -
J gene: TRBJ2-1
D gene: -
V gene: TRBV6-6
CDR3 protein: CASRNRDRSYNEQFF
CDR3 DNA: TGTGCCAGCAGGAACAGGGATAGGTCCTACAATGAGCAGTTCTTC

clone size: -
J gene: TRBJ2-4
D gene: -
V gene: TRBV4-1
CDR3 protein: CASSQNQGRNIQYF
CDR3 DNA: TGCGCCAGCAGCCAAAACCAGGGTCGAAACATTCAGTACTTC

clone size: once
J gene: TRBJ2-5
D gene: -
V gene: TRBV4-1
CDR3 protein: CASSQDLGGQETQYF
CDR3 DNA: TGCGCCAGCAGCCAAGATCTTGGCGGCCAAGAGACCCAGTACTTC

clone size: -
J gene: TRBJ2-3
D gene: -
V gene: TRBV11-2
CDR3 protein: CASSLDQGRGDTQYF
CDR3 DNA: TGTGCCAGCAGCTTAGATCAGGGTCGAGGAGATACGCAGTATTTT

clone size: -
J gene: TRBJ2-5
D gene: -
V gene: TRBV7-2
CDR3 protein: CASSLAAAAGRETQYF
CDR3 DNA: TGTGCCAGCAGCTTAGCGGCGGCGGCTGGCCGGGAGACCCAGTACTTC

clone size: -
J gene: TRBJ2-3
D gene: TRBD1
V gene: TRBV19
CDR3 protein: CATRQGLSTDTQYF
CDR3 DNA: TGTGCCACTAGACAGGGGTTAAGCACAGATACGCAGTATTTT

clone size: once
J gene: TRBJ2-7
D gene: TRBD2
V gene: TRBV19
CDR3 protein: CASSMSGSYEQYF
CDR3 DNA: TGTGCCAGTAGTATGAGCGGGAGCTACGAGCAGTACTTC

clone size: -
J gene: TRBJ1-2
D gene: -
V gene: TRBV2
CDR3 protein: CASFQTDSKGYTF
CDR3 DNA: TGTGCCAGCTTTCAGACGGACTCAAAAGGCTACACCTTC

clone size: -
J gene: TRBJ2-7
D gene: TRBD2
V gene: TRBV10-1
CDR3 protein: CASSEIAGGTYEQYF
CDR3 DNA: TGCGCCAGCAGTGAGATAGCGGGGGGGACCTACGAGCAGTACTTC

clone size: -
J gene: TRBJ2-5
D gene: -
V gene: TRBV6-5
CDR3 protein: CASSSSPWEQYF
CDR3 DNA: TGTGCCAGCAGCTCCTCCCCGTGGGAGCAGTACTTC

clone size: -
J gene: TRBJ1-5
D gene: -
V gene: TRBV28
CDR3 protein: CASSRTGFRNQPQHF
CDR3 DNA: TGTGCCAGCAGCCGCACAGGGTTTCGCAATCAGCCCCAGCATTTT

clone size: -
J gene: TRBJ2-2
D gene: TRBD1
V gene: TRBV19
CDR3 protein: CASMDRGNTGELFF
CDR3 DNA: TGTGCCAGTATGGACAGGGGAAACACCGGGGAGCTGTTTTTT

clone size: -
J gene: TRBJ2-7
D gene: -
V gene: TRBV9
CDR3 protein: CASSVGSETSYEQYF
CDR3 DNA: TGTGCCAGCAGCGTCGGTTCGGAGACGAGCTACGAGCAGTACTTC

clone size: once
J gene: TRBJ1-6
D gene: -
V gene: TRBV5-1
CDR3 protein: CASSLTESPLHF
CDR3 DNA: TGCGCCAGCAGCCTGACAGAGTCACCCCTCCACTTT

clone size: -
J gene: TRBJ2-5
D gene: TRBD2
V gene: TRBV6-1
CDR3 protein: CASSEFTSGRAWETQYF
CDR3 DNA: TGTGCCAGCAGTGAATTTACTAGCGGGAGGGCCTGGGAGACCCAGTACTTC

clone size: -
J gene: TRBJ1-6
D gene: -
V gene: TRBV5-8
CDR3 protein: CASSLGGHGAYNSPLHF
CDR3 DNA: TGTGCCAGCAGCTTGGGAGGACACGGCGCCTATAATTCACCCCTCCACTTT

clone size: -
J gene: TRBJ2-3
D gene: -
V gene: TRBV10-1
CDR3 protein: CASSAGAADTQYF
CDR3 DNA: TGCGCCAGCAGTGCTGGGGCGGCAGATACGCAGTATTTT

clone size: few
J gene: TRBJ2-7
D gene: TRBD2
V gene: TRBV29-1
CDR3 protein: CSVRGVLYEQYF
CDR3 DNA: TGCAGCGTGCGGGGGGTATTGTACGAGCAGTACTTC

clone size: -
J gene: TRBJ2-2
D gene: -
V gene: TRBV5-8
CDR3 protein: CASLNTGELFF
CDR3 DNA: TGTGCCAGTCTCAACACCGGGGAGCTGTTTTTT

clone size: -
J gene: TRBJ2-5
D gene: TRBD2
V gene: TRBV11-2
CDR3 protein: CASSSPARGGQETQYF
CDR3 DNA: TGTGCCAGCAGCTCGCCAGCGCGGGGGGGTCAAGAGACCCAGTACTTC

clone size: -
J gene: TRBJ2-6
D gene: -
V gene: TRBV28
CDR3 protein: CASSLGGSGANVLTF
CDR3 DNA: TGTGCCAGCAGTTTGGGGGGATCCGGGGCCAACGTCCTGACTTTC

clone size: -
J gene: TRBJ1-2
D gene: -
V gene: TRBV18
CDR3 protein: CASSPPIHWEVRGYTF
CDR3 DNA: TGTGCCAGCTCACCACCAATTCATTGGGAGGTGAGGGGCTACACCTTC

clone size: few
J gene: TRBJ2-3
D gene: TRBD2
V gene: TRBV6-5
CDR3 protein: CASSYSGTLGDTQYF
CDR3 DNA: TGTGCCAGCAGTTATAGCGGGACTTTGGGAGATACGCAGTATTTT